This entry lists 20 T cell receptor beta chains sequenced from one sample in a study of T cells in Graves' hyperthyroidism and ophthalmopathy. Regions amplified from RNA transcripts were the TCR beta CDR3 regions. The HTBI primer set was used in a first-round RT-PCR of the TCR CDR3. TCRdb analysed the multiplex PCR reads with MiXCR anew, one entry per CDR3 protein. The sample carries hundreds of thousands of distinct CDR3 sequences, about 12% recorded once. The sample consisted of blood. These receptor sequences come from a woman aged 18-29 years with Graves' hyperthyroidism.

This clonotype has a count of ten or more. V usage is TRBV20-1 and J usage is TRBJ1-3, with D maybe TRBD1 (6 bases). Germline loops: CDR1 DFQATT, CDR2 SNEGSKA (reference sequence). The CDR3 is 19 residues long. V lost 4 bases to trimming and J lost 0 bases, with 25 bases between them. CDR3 sequence (DNA): TGCAGTGCTATGAAAAATATTCCGGGACATTTGAGCTCTGGAAACACCATATATTTT. Its translation is CSAMKNIPGHLSSGNTIYF.

The CDR3 loop reads CASSHQGQKYTEAFF. The CDR3 DNA reads TGTGCCAGCAGCCACCAGGGGCAGAAGTACACTGAAGCTTTCTTT. The chain recombines TRBV3-1 with TRBJ1-1; TRBD1 is a possible D gene (6 bases). The CDR3 runs to 15 residues. V was pared by 3 bases and J by 3 bases, with 14 bases between. The germline V gene encodes CDR1 LGHDT and CDR2 YNNKEL (reference sequence).

This clonotype has a count of ten or more. The chain couples TRBV15 to TRBJ2-5, with D maybe TRBD2 (5 bases). The CDR3 covers 15 residues. The V gene lost 5 bases and the J gene lost 3 bases, with 16 bases spanning the gap. Germline V gene data show CDR1 as LNHNV and CDR2 as YYDKDF (reference sequence). CDR3 protein: CATSPRGSGKETQYF. CDR3 nucleotide sequence: TGTGCCACCAGCCCCCGAGGGAGTGGAAAAGAGACCCAGTACTTC.

This clonotype appeared many times. V and J are TRBV10-3 and TRBJ2-5; possibly TRBD1 or TRBD2 for D (5 bases each). Germline assignment: CDR1 ENHRY and CDR2 SYGVKD. The V gene lost 4 bases and the J gene lost 1 base, with 7 bases spanning the gap. CDR3 length: 13 amino acids. The CDR3 loop is CAISGGTQETQYF. The CDR3, as DNA: TGTGCCATCAGTGGAGGGACCCAAGAGACCCAGTACTTC.

In its sample, this clonotype was seen many times. The gene calls are TRBV27 and TRBJ2-1, with D maybe TRBD2 (5 bases). Germline V gene data show CDR1 as MNHEY and CDR2 as SMNVEV (reference sequence). The CDR3 length is 13 residues. Trimming removed 5 bases at V and 4 bases at J, with 9 bases between. CDR3 protein: CASSKTTYNEQFF. The CDR3 DNA follows: TGTGCCAGCAGTAAGACTACTTACAATGAGCAGTTCTTC.

This clonotype was recorded at least ten times. The chain is built from TRBV28 and TRBJ2-7, with 7 bases that match TRBD1. The CDR3 has 15 residues. Germline CDR1 MDHEN, CDR2 SYDVKM. The V segment lost 5 bases and the J segment 1 base; nucleotides outside the gene matches: 8. As DNA, the CDR3 is TGTGCCAGCAGTCCGACAGGGAAAAGTTCCTACGAGCAGTACTTC. This gives the protein CASSPTGKSSYEQYF.

This clonotype has just a few counts. CDR3 nucleotides: TGTGCCAGCAGCTTGAGCGGGGGGGCAGATACGCAGTATTTT. Its translation: CASSLSGGADTQYF. The chain recombines TRBV7-2 with TRBJ2-3; 10 nucleotides agree with TRBD2. V lost 3 bases, J lost 4 bases, and 1 base stayed unmatched. Looked up from germline, CDR1 is SGHTA and CDR2 is FQGNSA. The CDR3 is 14 amino acids. The entire variable domain, with the rest obtained from reference TRBV7-2 and TRBJ2-3, is as follows: GAGVSQSPSNKVTEKGKDVELRCDPISGHTALYWYRQSLGQGLEFLIYFQGNSAPDKSGLPSDRFSAERTGGSVSTLTIQRTQQEDSAVYLCASSLSGGADTQYFGPGTRLTVL.

The V and J genes are TRBV15 and TRBJ2-5; no clear D gene. Germline V gene data show CDR1 as LNHNV and CDR2 as YYDKDF (reference sequence). The CDR3 has 13 residues. Trimming pared 4 bases from V and 4 bases from J, leaving 10 bases between. The CDR3: CATSKDRSETQYF. The CDR3 region has the DNA TGTGCCACCAGCAAAGACCGGTCAGAGACCCAGTACTTC. Variable domain in full (rest from reference TRBV15 and TRBJ2-5): DAMVIQNPRYQVTQFGKPVTLSCSQTLNHNVMYWYQQKSSQAPKLLFHYYDKDFNNEADTPDNFQSRRPNTSFCFLDIRSPGLGDTAMYLCATSKDRSETQYFGPGTRLLVL.

This clonotype has a count of ten or more. V usage is TRBV10-3 and J usage is TRBJ1-1; weak D call: TRBD1 (6 bases). This CDR3 region has 13 residues. Trimming stripped 5 bases from V and 3 bases from J, with 10 bases between. Germline V gives CDR1 ENHRY, CDR2 SYGVKD. CDR3 residues: CAISSRGDTEAFF. CDR3 nucleotides: TGTGCCATCAGTTCCAGGGGAGACACTGAAGCTTTCTTT.

This clonotype was counted many times. V is TRBV7-3 and J is TRBJ2-7, with D possibly TRBD1 on 7 matching bases. Germline values: CDR1 SGHTA, CDR2 FQGTGA. The CDR3 is 16 amino acids. V gave up 4 bases and J gave up 1 base, with 17 bases separating them. DNA for the CDR3: TGTGCCAGCAGCTCAGGGGGGCTAGCGCCTTCCTACGAGCAGTACTTC. The encoded protein is CASSSGGLAPSYEQYF.

This clonotype occurred many times. The gene calls are TRBV11-1 and TRBJ2-2; D may be TRBD2 (7 bases). The CDR3 consists of 16 residues. V lost 2 bases and J lost 0, with 10 bases in between. Per the germline V gene, CDR1 is SGHAT and CDR2 is FQDESV (reference sequence). CDR3: CASSLWGGTNTGELFF. CDR3 in DNA: TGTGCCAGCAGCTTATGGGGGGGCACGAACACCGGGGAGCTGTTTTTT.

This clonotype was counted ten times or more. The chain combines TRBV30 with TRBJ2-5, with D tentatively TRBD2 (6 bases). The CDR3 sequence is 14 residues long. CDR1 and CDR2 from the germline V gene are GTSNPN and SVGIG (reference sequence). Trimming pared 5 bases from V and 5 bases from J, leaving 18 bases between. Written as DNA, the CDR3 is TGTGCCTGGGTGGGTCCAGGGAGGATGGAGACCCAGTACTTC. Its translation: CAWVGPGRMETQYF.

This clonotype was observed many times. The J gene is TRBJ2-3, the V gene TRBV3-1, with 12 bases matching TRBD2. This CDR3 is 16 amino acids long. The ends lost 1 base at V and 4 bases at J; junction bases unmatched: 3. Germline V gene lookup returns CDR1 LGHDT and CDR2 YNNKEL (reference sequence). CDR3 protein: CASSQVLAGGADTQYF. Here the CDR3 DNA reads TGTGCCAGCAGCCAAGTCCTAGCGGGAGGGGCAGATACGCAGTATTTT.

This clonotype was seen many times. The chain has TRBV7-9 and TRBJ1-1; no clear D gene. CDR1 and CDR2 from the germline V gene are SEHNR and FQNEAQ (reference sequence). The CDR3 length is 13 residues. V was clipped by 7 bases and J by 10 bases, with 19 bases between them. The CDR3 loop is CASTHTLRGGAFF. CDR3 DNA: TGTGCCAGCACCCACACCCTGCGGGGTGGAGCTTTCTTT. Full variable domain (remainder filled in from reference TRBV7-9 and TRBJ1-1): DTGVSQNPRHKITKRGQNVTFRCDPISEHNRLYWYRQTLGQGPEFLTYFQNEAQLEKSRLLSDRFSAERPKGSFSTLEIQRTEQGDSAMYLCASTHTLRGGAFFGQGTRLTVV.

The rearrangement uses TRBV11-2 and TRBJ1-3; D remains ambiguous. The CDR3 runs to 13 residues. The ends were cut back, 5 bases at V and 2 bases at J, with 7 bases in the middle. Germline assignment: CDR1 SGHAT and CDR2 FQNNGV. The CDR3 protein is CASSIQAGNTIYF. The CDR3 DNA follows: TGTGCCAGCAGCATCCAGGCTGGAAACACCATATATTTT. Combining the CDR3 with reference TRBV11-2 and TRBJ1-3 gives the whole variable domain EAGVAQSPRYKIIEKRQSVAFWCNPISGHATLYWYQQILGQGPKLLIQFQNNGVVDDSQLPKDRFSAERLKGVDSTLKIQPAKLEDSAVYLCASSIQAGNTIYFGEGSWLTVV.

This clonotype was recorded at least ten times. The CDR3 DNA sequence: TGTGCCAGCAGTGAATATGGGCAGGCCAGCATTCAGTACTTC. Its protein is CASSEYGQASIQYF. This chain connects TRBV25-1 to TRBJ2-4; no clear D gene. The CDR3 loop spans 14 amino acids. Germline V gives CDR1 MGHDK, CDR2 SYGVNS. Trimming pared 0 bases from V and 9 bases from J, leaving 12 bases between.

This clonotype was observed many times. V usage is TRBV7-2 and J usage is TRBJ2-3, with D perhaps TRBD2 (5 bases). The germline V gene encodes CDR1 SGHTA and CDR2 FQGNSA. The CDR3 has 12 residues. Trimming cost V 6 bases and J 4 bases, with 8 bases left between them. The CDR3 DNA sequence: TGTGCCAGCAGTTGGGGAGCAGATACGCAGTATTTT. Translating gives CASSWGADTQYF.

With respect to this clonotype: Since a much larger clone is just one base distant, this may be a read error. The rearrangement links TRBV9 to TRBJ1-5; D is undetermined. This CDR3 is built from 13 residues. Germline V lookup: CDR1 SGDLS, CDR2 YYNGEE. The CDR3 reads CVSSVGWDQPQHF. CDR3 sequence (DNA): TGTGTCAGCAGCGTAGGATGGGATCAGCCCCAGCATTTT.

This clonotype was counted many times. CDR3 sequence (DNA): TGTGCCAGCAGGCCTCATCCGTGGACTAGCGGGAGGGCCGGCCCCTACGAGCAGTACTTC. Translation gives CASRPHPWTSGRAGPYEQYF. This rearrangement joins TRBV7-9 to TRBJ2-7; 15 positions match TRBD2. Germline values: CDR1 SEHNR, CDR2 FQNEAQ (reference sequence). The V and J ends lost 6 bases and 2 bases, in that order; junction bases with no gene match: 17. CDR3 length: 20 residues. The whole variable domain, remainder taken from reference TRBV7-9 and TRBJ2-7, is DTGVSQNPRHKITKRGQNVTFRCDPISEHNRLYWYRQTLGQGPEFLTYFQNEAQLEKSRLLSDRFSAERPKGSFSTLEIQRTEQGDSAMYLCASRPHPWTSGRAGPYEQYFGPGTRLTVT.

The table lists this clonotype with a few counts. This CDR3 reads CASSDHVLQGRGNQPQHF. CDR3 DNA: TGCGCCAGCAGCGACCACGTACTGCAGGGACGGGGCAATCAGCCCCAGCATTTT. V gene TRBV10-1 combines with J gene TRBJ1-5, with D perhaps TRBD1 (5 bases). This CDR3 has 18 residues. V gave up 6 bases and J gave up 2 bases, with 23 bases separating them. Germline V CDR1 and CDR2: WNHNN, SYGVQD (reference sequence).